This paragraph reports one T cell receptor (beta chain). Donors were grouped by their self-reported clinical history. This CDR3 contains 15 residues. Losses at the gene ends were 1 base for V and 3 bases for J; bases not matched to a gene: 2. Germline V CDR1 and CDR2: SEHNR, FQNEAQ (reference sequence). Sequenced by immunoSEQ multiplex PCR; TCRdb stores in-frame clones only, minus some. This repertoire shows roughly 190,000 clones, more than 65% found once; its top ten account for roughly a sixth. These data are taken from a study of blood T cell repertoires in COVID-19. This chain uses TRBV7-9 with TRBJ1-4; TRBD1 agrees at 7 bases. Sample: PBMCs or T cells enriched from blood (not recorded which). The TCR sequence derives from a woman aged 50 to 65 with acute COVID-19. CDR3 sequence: CASSLVQGANEKLFF. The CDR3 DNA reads TGTGCCAGCAGCTTAGTCCAGGGGGCTAATGAAAAACTGTTTTTT. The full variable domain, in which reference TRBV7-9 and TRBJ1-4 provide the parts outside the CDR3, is DTGVSQNPRHKITKRGQNVTFRCDPISEHNRLYWYRQTLGQGPEFLTYFQNEAQLEKSRLLSDRFSAERPKGSFSTLEIQRTEQGDSAMYLCASSLVQGANEKLFFGSGTQLSVL.